The clone carrying this T cell receptor (beta chain) was seen once. This sample is part of a study of blood T cell repertoires in COVID-19. Assay: immunoSEQ multiplex PCR; the TCRdb copy retains only in-frame clones and omits some. The sample lists 70,000 to 100,000 clones, around 88% occurring once. This CDR3 contains 16 residues. The germline CDR1 and CDR2 sequences are MNHNY and SVGAGI (reference sequence). The V gene lost 1 base and the J gene lost 2 bases, with 12 bases spanning the gap. The chain joins TRBV6-6 to TRBJ1-5, with D maybe TRBD1 (6 bases). The sequenced sample consisted of peripheral blood. The sequence came from a woman between 70 and 85 years old with acute or convalescent COVID-19. This CDR3 reads CASSYWGAGGNQPQHF. The DNA of the CDR3 is TGTGCCAGCAGTTACTGGGGGGCGGGAGGCAATCAGCCCCAGCATTTT.